A single T cell receptor (beta chain) is shown here with its context. As yet, its antigen is unknown. TCRbeta library construction was performed incorporating unique molecular identifiers. TCRdb called the PCR reads again in MiXCR, with one record for every CDR3 protein. The sample contains 900,000 or so distinct CDR3 sequences, roughly 15% of which appear only once. These data come from a study of T-cell reconstitution after alpha-beta-depleted transplantation in children. Germline CDR1 reads SEHNR; CDR2 reads FQNEAQ (reference sequence). V was pared by 2 bases and J by 8 bases, with 13 bases of the junction left unmatched. CDR3 length equals 17 residues. Study conclusions and caveats: Diversity of TCRbeta at day 60 was high in some patients, arising from surviving recipient T cells and thymic progenitors. T-cell counts and diversity at one year following transplant were attributed mainly to newly produced T cells. The study reportedly traced alpha-beta T cells about two months after transplant to several hundred expanded graft clones.

Sample: PBMCs, mostly from graft donor cells, taken 360 days after TCRalphabeta/CD19-depleted stem cell transplant. The receptor was isolated from a male patient younger than 18 who had a stem cell transplant for acute lymphoblastic leukemia, so the T cells may come from the graft donor. The chain uses TRBV7-9 and TRBJ2-1; 9 bases fit TRBD2. CDR3 nucleotides: TGTGCCAGCAGCTTAACTTCATTAGCGGGAGTGGGAGATGAGCAGTTCTTC. It codes for CASSLTSLAGVGDEQFF.